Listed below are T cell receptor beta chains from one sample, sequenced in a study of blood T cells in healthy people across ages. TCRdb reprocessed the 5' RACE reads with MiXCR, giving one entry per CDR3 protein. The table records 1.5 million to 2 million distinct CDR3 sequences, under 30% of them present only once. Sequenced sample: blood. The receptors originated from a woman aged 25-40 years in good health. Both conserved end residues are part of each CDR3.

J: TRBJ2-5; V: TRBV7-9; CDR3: CASSPPGAPTETQYF
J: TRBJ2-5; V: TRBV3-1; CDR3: CASSQVNRRGATRTQYF
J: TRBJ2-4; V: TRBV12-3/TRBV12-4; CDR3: CASSSSGSRVDIQYF
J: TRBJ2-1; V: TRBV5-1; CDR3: CASSLADRVYNEQFF
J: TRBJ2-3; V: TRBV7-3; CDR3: CASSHRRADTQYF
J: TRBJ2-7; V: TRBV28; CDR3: CASSLMTGSSYEQYF
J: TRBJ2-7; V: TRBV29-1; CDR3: CSVAGQVKTYEQYF
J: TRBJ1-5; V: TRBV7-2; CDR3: CASSLGTLMGYQPQHF
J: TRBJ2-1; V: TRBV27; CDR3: CASSRQTSGGSNEQFF
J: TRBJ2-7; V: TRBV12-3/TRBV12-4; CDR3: CASSFRDRDSYEQYF
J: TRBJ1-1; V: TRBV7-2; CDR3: CASRPTPGREAFF
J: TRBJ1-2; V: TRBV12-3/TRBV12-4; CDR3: CASRQGNGYTF
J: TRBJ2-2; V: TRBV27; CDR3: CASSYTHSRAFNTGELFF